The clone carrying this T cell receptor beta chain was counted a few times. Its antigen remains unidentified. The length of the CDR3 is 17 residues. Trimming took 3 bases from V and 3 from J, leaving 20 bases between them. Germline CDR1 ENHRY, CDR2 SYGVKD. The data derive from a study of early T cells in non-severe SARS-CoV-2 infection. Study details: Unsorted whole-blood RNA was sequenced in bulk, leaving chains unpaired.

Study results and caveats: Missing private and CD4 specificities, VDJdb matching favored anti-spike CD8 responses.

Individual cDNA molecules carried attached unique molecular identifiers. TCRdb reanalysed the 5' RACE reads using MiXCR and keeps one entry per CDR3 protein. The sample has about 79,000 distinct CDR3 sequences, 11% seen once. The TCR comes from an adult who was a healthcare worker with PCR-confirmed SARS-CoV-2 infection or an uninfected control (not recorded which). Input material: whole blood. V usage is TRBV10-3 and J usage is TRBJ1-1; no reliable D call. CDR3 residues: CAISEGGERTWDTEAFF. For the CDR3, the DNA is TGTGCCATCAGTGAAGGCGGGGAACGGACTTGGGACACTGAAGCTTTCTTT.